The rows below give T cell receptor beta chains drawn from one sample of a study of beta chain features in type 1 diabetes. Sequencing was performed with immunoSEQ multiplex PCR; in TCRdb, only in-frame clones are kept and a portion is missing. The sample yields some 200,000 clones, around 16% seen once. The sequenced material came from naive CD4+ T cells from blood. Every receptor here comes from a young man with type 1 diabetes. CDR3s include the opening cysteine and the closing phenylalanine or tryptophan. The D gene is left open where the match is weak. Clone size is shown for a subset of rows, as once, few, many or a class of expanded clone.

>TRBV28|-|few
CASSLMRNKQYF
>TRBV30|-|-
CAWGHNTGELFF
>TRBV29-1|TRBD1|-
CSVGMGQGYGYTF
>TRBV10-3|TRBD1|few
CAISGLQGDYEQYF
>TRBV20-1|-|-
CSATIVMGYTF
>TRBV29-1|-|-
CSVETQRSVAGNEQFF
>TRBV30|-|-
CAWSYGPGAFF
>TRBV5-1|-|-
CASSFSSSGANVLTF
>TRBV6-5|TRBD1|few
CASGRGQDEKLFF
>TRBV13|TRBD1|few
CASSSKQGRMYEQYF
>TRBV11-2|TRBD1|-
CASSLGQGPFQETQYF
>TRBV30|TRBD2|-
CAWIRRGTGEQYF
>TRBV30|TRBD1|-
CAWSDWTGAANYGYTF
>TRBV9|TRBD2|-
CASSAPLTGGRADTQYF
>TRBV29-1|-|-
CSVVPNTEAFF
>TRBV7-2|TRBD2|-
CASSPLAGVYNEQFF
>TRBV10-3|TRBD2|few
CAISEGTSGLGDTQYF
>TRBV19|-|-
CASTKVQNYGYTF
>TRBV30|-|few
CAWISGGGYNEQFF
>TRBV2|-|-
CASHMNTEAFF
>TRBV4-2|-|-
CASSQGSSYNEQFF
>TRBV9|TRBD2|-
CASSVDPGLVYNEQFF
>TRBV29-1|TRBD2|few
CSVAGRAWNHEQYF
>TRBV5-1|TRBD1|-
CASSLGTGYNEQFF
>TRBV27|-|few
CASSLGRDSYNEQFF
>TRBV7-2|-|-
CASSLKRYTDTQYF
>TRBV5-4|-|few
CASSFDANTEAFF
>TRBV28|TRBD1|-
CASSFYGTVSYEQYF
>TRBV14|-|few
CASSQVGGPQYF